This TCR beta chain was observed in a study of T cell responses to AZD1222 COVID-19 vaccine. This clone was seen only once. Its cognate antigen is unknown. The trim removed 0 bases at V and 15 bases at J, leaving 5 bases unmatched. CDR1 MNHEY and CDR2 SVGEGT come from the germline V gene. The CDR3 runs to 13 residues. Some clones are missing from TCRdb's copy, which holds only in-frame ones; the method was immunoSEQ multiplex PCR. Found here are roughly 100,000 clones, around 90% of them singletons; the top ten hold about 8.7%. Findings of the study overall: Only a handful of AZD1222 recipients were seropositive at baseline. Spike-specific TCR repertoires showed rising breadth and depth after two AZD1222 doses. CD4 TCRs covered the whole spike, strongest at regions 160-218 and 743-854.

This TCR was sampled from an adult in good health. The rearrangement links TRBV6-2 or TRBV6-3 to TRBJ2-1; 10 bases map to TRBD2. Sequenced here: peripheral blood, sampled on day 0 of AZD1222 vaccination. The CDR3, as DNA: TGTGCCAGCAGTTACTCGGCTCTAGCGGGGGCGTTCTTC. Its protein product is CASSYSALAGAFF.